The entry below describes one T cell receptor beta chain. The data derive from a study of OX40 agonist ivuxolimab in advanced cancers. Study background: Partial responses, seen in three patients, involved one hepatocellular carcinoma and two cutaneous melanomas.

The CDR3 runs 14 residues. The V gene's germline CDR1 is SGHNT and CDR2 YYREEE (reference sequence). The V end lost 2 bases, the J end lost 3 bases, and 10 bases lay between the germline ends. TCRdb keeps only in-frame clones here, not all; method: immunoSEQ multiplex PCR. The repertoire holds approximately 20,000 clones, over 80% seen once, with 53% in the top ten. The rearrangement joins TRBV5-4 to TRBJ2-3; no firm D call. This sequence was found in an adult with an advanced solid tumor such as melanoma, head and neck, liver or kidney cancer. The sample here was CD4+ or CD8+ T cells sorted from blood, taken in a trial of the OX40 agonist ivuxolimab. The CDR3 reads CASSFGPATDTQYF. Here the CDR3 DNA reads TGTGCCAGCAGCTTCGGGCCAGCAACAGATACGCAGTATTTT.